The 13 T cell receptor beta chains given below trace back to one sample, sequenced in a study of blood T cell repertoires in COVID-19. The method was immunoSEQ multiplex PCR; TCRdb's version includes in-frame clones alone and lacks a portion of them. The sample shows about 140,000 clones, just over 85% of them seen only once. The sequenced sample was peripheral blood. The source of these receptors is a woman aged 55 to 70 with acute or convalescent COVID-19.

The V and J genes are TRBV30 and TRBJ2-1; TRBD1 might be the D (5 bases). Germline V gene data show CDR1 as GTSNPN and CDR2 as SVGIG (reference sequence). V dropped 4 bases and J dropped 7 bases, with 11 bases sitting between them. The CDR3 length is 12 residues. CDR3 residues: CAWKGLQNEQFF. CDR3 nucleotide sequence: TGTGCCTGGAAGGGGCTCCAAAATGAGCAGTTCTTC.

The chain is built from TRBV7-9 and TRBJ1-1; 8 nucleotides align to TRBD1. Germline lookup yields CDR1 SEHNR and CDR2 FQNEAQ (reference sequence). The CDR3 is 11 residues long. The J segment lost 11 bases and the V segment lost 6 bases, leaving 5 bases of the junction unmatched. The CDR3 is CASRSGGEAFF. Written as DNA, the CDR3 is TGTGCCAGCAGATCAGGGGGCGAGGCTTTCTTT.

The V call is TRBV7-9, the J call TRBJ1-5; TRBD1 might be the D (5 bases). V was cut by 0 bases and J by 6 bases, with 15 bases left in between. There are 16 residues in the CDR3. The V gene's germline CDR1 is SEHNR and CDR2 FQNEAQ (reference sequence). The DNA for the CDR3 is TGTGCCAGCAGCTTAGCGTATCAGGGTTGGGGTCAGCCCCAGCATTTT. This encodes CASSLAYQGWGQPQHF. Full variable domain (rest looked up from reference TRBV7-9 and TRBJ1-5): DTGVSQNPRHKITKRGQNVTFRCDPISEHNRLYWYRQTLGQGPEFLTYFQNEAQLEKSRLLSDRFSAERPKGSFSTLEIQRTEQGDSAMYLCASSLAYQGWGQPQHFGDGTRLSIL.

The J gene is TRBJ1-5, the V gene TRBV25-1; TRBD1 aligns across 7 bases. CDR3 length: 14 amino acids. V was clipped by 5 bases and J by 5 bases; unmatched bases: 6. Germline V gene data show CDR1 as MGHDK and CDR2 as SYGVNS. CDR3 in amino acids: CASSPTGRHQPQHF. The CDR3 coding sequence is TGTGCCAGCAGTCCGACAGGGCGACATCAGCCCCAGCATTTT.

The chain employs TRBV4-3 and TRBJ1-2; 8 nucleotides agree with TRBD1. This CDR3 is built from 16 residues. CDR1 and CDR2 (germline): LGHNA, YSLEER. The trim removed 0 bases at V and 4 bases at J, leaving 7 bases unmatched. The CDR3 nucleotides read TGCGCCAGCAGCCAAGATGGGACAGGAAGTATCTATGGCTACACCTTC. Amino acid sequence: CASSQDGTGSIYGYTF.

There are a few counts of this clone. V is TRBV6-5 and J is TRBJ2-7; TRBD1 agrees at 8 bases. CDR3 length: 16 amino acids. In germline, CDR1 is MNHEY, CDR2 SVGAGI. Germline trimming cut 0 bases from V and 2 bases from J; bases unmatched to any gene: 6. CDR3 in amino acids: CASSYSSGQGAYEQYF. The CDR3 nucleotides are TGTGCCAGCAGTTACTCGAGCGGACAGGGCGCCTACGAGCAGTACTTC.

The genes are TRBV10-3 and TRBJ1-2, with TRBD1 matching over 12 bases. CDR3 length: 16 amino acids. CDR1 and CDR2 from the germline V gene are ENHRY and SYGVKD. Trimming removed 9 bases from V and 2 bases from J; junction bases left unmatched: 10. In DNA form, the CDR3 reads TGTGCCATTGCGGAGGGACAGGGGGCGCGGAACTATGGCTACACCTTC. It is translated as CAIAEGQGARNYGYTF.

The chain carries TRBV19 and TRBJ2-3; 9 nucleotides match TRBD2. The CDR3 contains 16 residues. Per germline, CDR1 LNHDA and CDR2 SQIVND (reference sequence). V was pared by 5 bases and J by 4 bases, with 10 bases of the junction left unmatched. The CDR3 here is CASSSPGRGGSDTQYF. For the CDR3, the DNA is TGTGCCAGTAGTTCCCCCGGGCGGGGGGGCTCAGATACGCAGTATTTT.

The chain carries TRBV18 and TRBJ2-2; D uncertain. Germline V lookup: CDR1 KGHSH, CDR2 LQKENI. This CDR3 is 13 amino acids long. Deletions cut 2 bases from V and 3 bases from J, with 4 bases between. The CDR3 loop is CASSPEDTGELFF. CDR3 sequence (DNA): TGTGCCAGCTCACCAGAGGACACCGGGGAGCTGTTTTTT.

The chain carries TRBV6-4 and TRBJ2-3; D is possibly TRBD2 (7 bases). CDR3 length: 16 amino acids. Per germline, CDR1 MRHNA and CDR2 SNTAGT. Trimming removed 0 bases from V and 0 bases from J, with 10 bases in between. CDR3 protein: CASSDSAGASTDTQYF. The CDR3 coding sequence is TGTGCCAGCAGTGACTCGGCGGGGGCCAGCACAGATACGCAGTATTTT.

This sequence joins TRBV6-1 and TRBJ1-5; perhaps TRBD1 as D (6 bases). The CDR3 length is 17 residues. Germline loops: CDR1 MNHNS, CDR2 SASEGT. With 0 bases removed from V and 3 bases from J, the gap between germline ends came to 15 bases. The CDR3 sequence is CASSEAPQGNYNQPQHF. The CDR3 region has the DNA TGTGCCAGCAGTGAAGCGCCACAGGGAAACTACAATCAGCCCCAGCATTTT.

This chain's CDR3 is CASKGQGGNQPQHF. The CDR3 bases are TGTGCCAGCAAGGGACAGGGCGGGAATCAGCCCCAGCATTTT. V gene TRBV2 combines with J gene TRBJ1-5; 9 nucleotides match TRBD1. CDR3 length: 14 residues. With 7 bases clipped from V and 4 bases from J, the junction kept 5 bases outside the gene matches. The germline V gene encodes CDR1 SNHLY and CDR2 FYNNEI.

This chain links TRBV28 with TRBJ1-2, with 8 bases identical to TRBD1. The ends lost 3 bases at V and 6 bases at J; junction bases unmatched: 9. The CDR3 has 15 residues. Germline-derived CDR1 and CDR2 are MDHEN and SYDVKM. CDR3 in amino acids: CASSFPRGQAHGYTF. CDR3 DNA: TGTGCCAGCAGTTTTCCCAGGGGGCAGGCCCATGGCTACACCTTC.